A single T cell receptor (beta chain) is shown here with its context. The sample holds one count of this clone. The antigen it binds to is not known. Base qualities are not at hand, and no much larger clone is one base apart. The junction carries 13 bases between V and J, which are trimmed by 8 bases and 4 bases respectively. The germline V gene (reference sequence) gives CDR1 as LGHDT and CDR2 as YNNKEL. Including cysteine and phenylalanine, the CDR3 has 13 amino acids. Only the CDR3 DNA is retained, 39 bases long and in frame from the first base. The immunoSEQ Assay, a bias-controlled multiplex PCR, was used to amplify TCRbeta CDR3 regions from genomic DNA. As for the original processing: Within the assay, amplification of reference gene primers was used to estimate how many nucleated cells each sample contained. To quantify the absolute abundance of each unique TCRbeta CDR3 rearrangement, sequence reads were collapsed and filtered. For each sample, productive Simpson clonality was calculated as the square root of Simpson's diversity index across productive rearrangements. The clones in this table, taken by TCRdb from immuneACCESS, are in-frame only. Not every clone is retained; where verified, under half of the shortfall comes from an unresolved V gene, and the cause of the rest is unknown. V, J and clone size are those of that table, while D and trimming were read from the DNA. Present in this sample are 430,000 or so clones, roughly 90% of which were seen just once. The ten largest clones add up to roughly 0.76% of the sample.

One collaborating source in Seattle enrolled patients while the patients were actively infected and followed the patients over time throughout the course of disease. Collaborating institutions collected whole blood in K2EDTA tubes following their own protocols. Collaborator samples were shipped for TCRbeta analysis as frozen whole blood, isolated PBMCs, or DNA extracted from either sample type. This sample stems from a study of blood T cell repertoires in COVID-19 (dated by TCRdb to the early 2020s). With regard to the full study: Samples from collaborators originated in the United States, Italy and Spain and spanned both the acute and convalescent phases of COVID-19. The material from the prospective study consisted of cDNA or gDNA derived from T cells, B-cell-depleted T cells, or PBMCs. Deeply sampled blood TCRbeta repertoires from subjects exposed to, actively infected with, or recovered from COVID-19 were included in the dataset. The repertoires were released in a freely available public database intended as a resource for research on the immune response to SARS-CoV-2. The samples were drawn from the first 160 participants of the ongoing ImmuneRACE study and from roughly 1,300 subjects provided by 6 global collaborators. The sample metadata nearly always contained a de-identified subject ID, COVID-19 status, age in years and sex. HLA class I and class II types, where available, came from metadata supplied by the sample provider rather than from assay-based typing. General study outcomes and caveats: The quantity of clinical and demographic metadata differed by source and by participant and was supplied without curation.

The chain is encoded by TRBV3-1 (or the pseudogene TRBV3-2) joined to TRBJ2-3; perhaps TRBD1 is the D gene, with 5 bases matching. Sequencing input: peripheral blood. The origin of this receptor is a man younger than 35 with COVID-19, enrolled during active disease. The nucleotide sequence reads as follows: TGTGCCAGCGGCAGGTTAGGGGCAGATACGCAGTATTTT. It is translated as CASGRLGADTQYF.